Described below is a single T cell receptor beta chain sequence and its context. Its antigen remains unidentified. This CDR3 has 11 amino acids. Germline CDR1 reads MNHNS; CDR2 reads SASEGT. Trimming took 11 bases from V and 4 from J, leaving 10 bases between them. The material for each subset, its genomic DNA, was split evenly across several immunoSEQ plates. Per the authors' pipeline: Filtering differed since immunoSEQ provided only junctions, with no quality scores. The assay was immunoSEQ multiplex PCR, and TCRdb's table has in-frame clones only and misses some. V and J calls and clone size are as listed in that table; D and trimming were resolved from the DNA. This table has about 470,000 clones, roughly 77% appearing once. The data derive from a study of shared clonotypes between healthy human individuals. Overall study results and limits: Clonotype sharing among the donors was expected to vary with sequencing depth. The diversity represented, both genetic and in exposure history, was limited by few donors.

The TCR was taken from a woman in her forties in good health. Some clones in this sample may be carry-over from other donors' samples. The sequenced material came from PBMCs. The chain couples TRBV6-1 to TRBJ2-3, with D maybe TRBD1 (5 bases). The chain's CDR3 is CAVQGADTQYF. The CDR3 bases are TGTGCCGTCCAAGGGGCAGATACGCAGTATTTT.